This TCR beta chain was retrieved from a study of T cell changes during pregnancy in multiple sclerosis. The germline V gene encodes CDR1 LGHNA and CDR2 YNFKEQ. The trim removed 0 bases at V and 5 bases at J, leaving 11 bases unmatched. The CDR3 sequence is 19 residues long. Measured with immunoSEQ multiplex PCR; TCRdb has only the in-frame clones, and not every one. The table lists tens of thousands of clones, approximately 90% of them singletons. The sample was CD4+ T cells from peripheral blood mononuclear cells, taken in the first trimester of pregnancy. This sequence was found in a female donor with multiple sclerosis, enrolled in a pregnancy study. The J gene is TRBJ2-1, the V gene TRBV4-2; 12 nucleotides align to TRBD2. The CDR3 is CASSQDSASGRAWDNEQFF. CDR3 sequence (DNA): TGTGCCAGCAGCCAAGATTCGGCTAGCGGGAGGGCCTGGGACAATGAGCAGTTCTTC.